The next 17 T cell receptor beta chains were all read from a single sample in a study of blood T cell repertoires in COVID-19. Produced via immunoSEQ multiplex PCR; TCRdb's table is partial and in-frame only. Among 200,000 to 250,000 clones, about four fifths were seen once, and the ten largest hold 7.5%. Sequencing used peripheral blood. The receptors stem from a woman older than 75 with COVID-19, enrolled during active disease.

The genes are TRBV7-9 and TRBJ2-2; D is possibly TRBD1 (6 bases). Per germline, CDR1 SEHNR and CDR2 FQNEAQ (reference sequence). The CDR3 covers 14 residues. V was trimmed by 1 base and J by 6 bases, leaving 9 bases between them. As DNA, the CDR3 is TGTGCCAGCAGCTTAGGACAGGTCCCCGGGGAGCTGTTTTTT. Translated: CASSLGQVPGELFF.

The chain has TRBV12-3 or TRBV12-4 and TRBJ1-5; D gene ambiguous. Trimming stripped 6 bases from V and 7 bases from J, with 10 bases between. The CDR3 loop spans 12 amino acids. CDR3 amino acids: CASRSPGQPQHF. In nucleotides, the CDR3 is TGTGCCAGCAGGTCTCCAGGCCAGCCCCAGCATTTT.

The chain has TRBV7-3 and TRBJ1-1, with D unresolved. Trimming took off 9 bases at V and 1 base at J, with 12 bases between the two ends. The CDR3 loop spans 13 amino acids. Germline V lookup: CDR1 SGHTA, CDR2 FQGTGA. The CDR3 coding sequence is TGTGCCAGTTCTTACGGGAAGAACACTGAAGCTTTCTTT. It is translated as CASSYGKNTEAFF.

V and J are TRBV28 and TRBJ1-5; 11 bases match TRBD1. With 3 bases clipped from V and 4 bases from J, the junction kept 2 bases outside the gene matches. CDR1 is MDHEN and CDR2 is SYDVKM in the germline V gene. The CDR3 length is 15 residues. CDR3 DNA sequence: TGTGCCAGCAGTTTCGGGACAGGGGGTAATCAGCCCCAGCATTTT. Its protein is CASSFGTGGNQPQHF.

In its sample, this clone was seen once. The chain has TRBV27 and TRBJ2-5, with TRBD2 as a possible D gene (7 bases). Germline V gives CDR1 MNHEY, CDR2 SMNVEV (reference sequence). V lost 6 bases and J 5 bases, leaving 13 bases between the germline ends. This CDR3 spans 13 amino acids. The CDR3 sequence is CASSRGAGETQYF. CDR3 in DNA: TGTGCCAGCAGCCGGGGGGCCGGGGAGACCCAGTACTTC.

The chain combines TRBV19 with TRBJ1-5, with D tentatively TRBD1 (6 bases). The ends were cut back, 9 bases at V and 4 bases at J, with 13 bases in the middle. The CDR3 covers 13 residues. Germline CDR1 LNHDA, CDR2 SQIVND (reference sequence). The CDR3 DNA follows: TGTGCCAGCTCCCCCGGACAGAATCAGCCCCAGCATTTT. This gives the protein CASSPGQNQPQHF.

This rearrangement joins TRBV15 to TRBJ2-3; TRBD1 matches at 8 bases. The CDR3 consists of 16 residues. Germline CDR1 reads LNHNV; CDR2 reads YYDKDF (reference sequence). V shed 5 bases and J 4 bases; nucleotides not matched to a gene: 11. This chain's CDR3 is CATSGWTGKGADTQYF. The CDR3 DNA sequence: TGTGCCACCAGCGGCTGGACAGGGAAAGGGGCAGATACGCAGTATTTT.

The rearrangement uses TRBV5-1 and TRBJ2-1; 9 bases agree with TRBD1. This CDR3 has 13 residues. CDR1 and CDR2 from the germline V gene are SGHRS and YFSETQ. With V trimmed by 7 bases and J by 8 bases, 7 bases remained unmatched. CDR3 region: CASAGTGLYEQFF. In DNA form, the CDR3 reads TGCGCCAGCGCCGGGACAGGGCTCTATGAGCAGTTCTTC.

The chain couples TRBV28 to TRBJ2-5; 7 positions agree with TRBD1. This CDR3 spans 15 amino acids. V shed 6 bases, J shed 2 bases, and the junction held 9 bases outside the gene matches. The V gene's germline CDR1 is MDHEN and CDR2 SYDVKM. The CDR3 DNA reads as TGTGCCAGCAGCTCCGCGGACAGGAAACAAGAGACCCAGTACTTC. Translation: CASSSADRKQETQYF.

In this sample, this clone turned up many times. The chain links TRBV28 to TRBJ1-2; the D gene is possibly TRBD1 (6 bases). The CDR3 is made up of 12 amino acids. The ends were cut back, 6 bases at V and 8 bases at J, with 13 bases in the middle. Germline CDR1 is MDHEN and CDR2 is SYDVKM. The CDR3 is CASRSVDRGYTF. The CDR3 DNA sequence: TGTGCCAGCAGATCCGTCGACAGGGGCTACACCTTC.

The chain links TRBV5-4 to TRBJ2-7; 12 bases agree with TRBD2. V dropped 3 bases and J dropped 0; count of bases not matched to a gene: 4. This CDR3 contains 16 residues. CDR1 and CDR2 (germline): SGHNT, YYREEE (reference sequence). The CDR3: CASSSSSGGVSYEQYF. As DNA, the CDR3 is TGTGCCAGCAGCTCCTCTAGCGGGGGGGTCTCCTACGAGCAGTACTTC.

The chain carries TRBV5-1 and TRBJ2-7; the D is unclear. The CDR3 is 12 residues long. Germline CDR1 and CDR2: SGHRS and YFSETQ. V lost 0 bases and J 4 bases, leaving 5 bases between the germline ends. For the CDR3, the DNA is TGCGCCAGCAGCTTGGTTCCGTACGAGCAGTACTTC. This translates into CASSLVPYEQYF.

CDR3 residues: CASSLWGGSQPQHF. The CDR3 DNA reads TGTGCCAGCAGTTTATGGGGGGGCTCTCAGCCCCAGCATTTT. This chain links TRBV27 with TRBJ1-5, with D possibly matching TRBD1 (6 bases). Germline assignment: CDR1 MNHEY and CDR2 SMNVEV (reference sequence). The CDR3 is made up of 14 amino acids. The V and J ends lost 1 base and 6 bases respectively, with 10 bases between them.

CDR3: CASRPGDRDYEQYF. The DNA for the CDR3 is TGTGCCAGCAGACCCGGGGACAGAGACTACGAGCAGTACTTC. V is TRBV28 and J is TRBJ2-7; 7 positions agree with TRBD1. The CDR3 extends over 14 amino acids. Germline V lookup: CDR1 MDHEN, CDR2 SYDVKM. The J segment lost 3 bases and the V segment lost 6 bases, leaving 8 bases of the junction unmatched.

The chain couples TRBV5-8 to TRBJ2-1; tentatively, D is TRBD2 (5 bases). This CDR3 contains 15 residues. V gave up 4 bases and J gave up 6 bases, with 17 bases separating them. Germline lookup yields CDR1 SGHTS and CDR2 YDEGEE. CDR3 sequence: CASSPDRGIANEQFF. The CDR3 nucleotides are TGTGCCAGCAGCCCGGACCGAGGGATTGCCAATGAGCAGTTCTTC.

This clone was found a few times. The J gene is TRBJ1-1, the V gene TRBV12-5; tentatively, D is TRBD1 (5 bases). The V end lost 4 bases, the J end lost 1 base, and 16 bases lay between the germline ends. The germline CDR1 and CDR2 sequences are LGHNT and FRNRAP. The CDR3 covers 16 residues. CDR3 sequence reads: CASGSPSGGWNTEAFF. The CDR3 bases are TGTGCTAGTGGTTCCCCATCGGGGGGTTGGAACACTGAAGCTTTCTTT. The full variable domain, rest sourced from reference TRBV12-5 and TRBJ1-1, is DARVTQTPRHKVTEMGQEVTMRCQPILGHNTVFWYRQTMMQGLELLAYFRNRAPLDDSGMPKDRFSAEMPDATLATLKIQPSEPRDSAVYFCASGSPSGGWNTEAFFGQGTRLTVV.

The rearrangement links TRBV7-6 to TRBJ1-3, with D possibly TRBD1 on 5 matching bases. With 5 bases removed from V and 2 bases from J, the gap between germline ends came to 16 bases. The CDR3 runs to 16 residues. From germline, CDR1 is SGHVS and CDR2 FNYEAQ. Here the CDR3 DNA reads TGTGCCAGCAGCCCTACGGCTAGGGGCCCTGGAAACACCATATATTTT. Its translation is CASSPTARGPGNTIYF.